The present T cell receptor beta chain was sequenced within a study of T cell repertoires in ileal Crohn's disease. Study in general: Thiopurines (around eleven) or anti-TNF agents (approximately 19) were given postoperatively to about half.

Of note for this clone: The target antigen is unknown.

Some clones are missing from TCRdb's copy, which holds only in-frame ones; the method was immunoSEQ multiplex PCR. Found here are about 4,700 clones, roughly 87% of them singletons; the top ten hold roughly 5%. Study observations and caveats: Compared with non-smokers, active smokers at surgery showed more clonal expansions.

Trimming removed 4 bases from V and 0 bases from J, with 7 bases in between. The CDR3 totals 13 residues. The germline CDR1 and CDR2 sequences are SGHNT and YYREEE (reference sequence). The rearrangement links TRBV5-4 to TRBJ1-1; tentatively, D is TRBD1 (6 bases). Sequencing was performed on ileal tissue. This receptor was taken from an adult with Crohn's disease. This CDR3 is CASSGQLNTEAFF. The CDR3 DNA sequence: TGTGCCAGCAGCGGACAGCTGAACACTGAAGCTTTCTTT. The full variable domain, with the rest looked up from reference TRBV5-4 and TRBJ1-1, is ETGVTQSPTHLIKTRGQQVTLRCSSQSGHNTVSWYQQALGQGPQFIFQYYREEENGRGNFPPRFSGLQFPNYSSELNVNALELDDSALYLCASSGQLNTEAFFGQGTRLTVV.